The TCR beta chain described here comes from a study of T cells in Graves' hyperthyroidism and ophthalmopathy. CDR1 and CDR2 (germline): MNHNS, SASEGT. The CDR3 extends over 18 amino acids. V shed 8 bases and J shed 5 bases, with 30 bases lying between them. A NOSPECS grade of at least 4, a Clinical Activity Score of at least 3 and duration under 3 months were recorded in ophthalmopathy patients. TCR beta CDR3 region amplification was performed from RNA transcripts. TCR CDR3 underwent first-round RT-PCR with the HTBI primer set. TCRdb reprocessed the multiplex PCR reads via MiXCR and lists one record per CDR3 protein. Among approximately 690,000 distinct CDR3 sequences listed, roughly 20% were seen once.

The chain joins TRBV6-1 to TRBJ2-5; TRBD2 is a possible D gene (6 bases). The origin of this receptor is a man aged 25 to 40 with Graves' ophthalmopathy. The sample consisted of blood. The CDR3 sequence: CASLSTPGEKEGGETQYF. In DNA form, the CDR3 reads TGTGCCAGCCTCTCTACGCCGGGAGAAAAGGAAGGCGGGGAGACCCAGTACTTC.